The 24 T cell receptor beta chains listed next were all sequenced from one sample in a study of blood T cells in healthy people across ages. The authors ran a second PCR of about 6 to 11 cycles using a sample-barcoded 5' primer and a J-beta primer mix. MiXCR, applied by TCRdb to the 5' RACE reads, yields one record per CDR3 protein. The sample shows about 1.4 million distinct CDR3 sequences, around 59% of them seen only once. Sequencing used blood. These receptor sequences come from a man aged 18 to 29 in good health.

The chain links TRBV5-1 to TRBJ2-1; 9 bases fit TRBD1. The CDR3 runs to 15 residues. Per the germline V gene, CDR1 is SGHRS and CDR2 is YFSETQ. V trimming: 4 bases; J trimming: 3 bases; junction bases outside the gene matches: 5. DNA of the CDR3: TGCGCCAGCAGCGCCACAGGGGGCGGCTACAATGAGCAGTTCTTC. The encoded protein is CASSATGGGYNEQFF.

In its sample, this clonotype was seen once. The CDR3 protein is CASSREQGGFDEQYF. In nucleotides, the CDR3 is TGTGCCAGCAGCAGGGAACAGGGGGGATTCGACGAGCAGTACTTC. This chain uses TRBV21-1 with TRBJ2-7; the table's D call, TRBD1, was not checked against the DNA. TRBV21-1 is a pseudogene. This CDR3 is 15 amino acids long.

Concerning this clonotype: Being one base from a much bigger clone, this may be a read error. This rearrangement joins TRBV29-1 to TRBJ2-1; a weak D match, TRBD2 (6 bases). The tail of the sequence fits TRBJ2-7 better, so the J call may be wrong. Germline CDR1 reads SQVTM; CDR2 reads ANQGSEA. The CDR3 consists of 11 residues. CDR3 region: CSGGLYNEQYF. The DNA of the CDR3 is TGCAGCGGGGGACTTTACAATGAGCAGTACTTC.

The chain has TRBV10-3 and TRBJ1-4, with 8 bases that match TRBD1. The CDR3 length is 19 residues. J lost 7 bases, V lost 0 bases, and 16 bases had no gene match. In germline, CDR1 is ENHRY, CDR2 SYGVKD. The CDR3 DNA is TGTGCCATCAGTGAGTCGAAAAGGACAGGGACTGATTACGGTGAAAAACTGTTTTTT. The encoded protein is CAISESKRTGTDYGEKLFF.

The J gene is TRBJ2-3, the V gene TRBV20-1, with a tentative D call TRBD2 (5 bases). V shed 3 bases and J shed 9 bases, with 10 bases lying between them. CDR3 size: 11 residues. Germline-derived CDR1 and CDR2 are DFQATT and SNEGSKA (reference sequence). CDR3 region: CSASQLETQYF. CDR3 coding DNA: TGCAGTGCTAGTCAACTAGAGACGCAGTATTTT.

Here the CDR3 reads CASSQDVTSGDLSYEQYF. The CDR3 region has the DNA TGTGCCAGCAGCCAAGACGTGACTAGCGGTGACCTATCCTACGAGCAGTACTTC. The rearrangement links TRBV4-2 to TRBJ2-7; 9 positions match TRBD2. V trimming: 0 bases; J trimming: 1 base; junction bases outside the gene matches: 10. Per germline, CDR1 LGHNA and CDR2 YNFKEQ. The CDR3 contains 18 residues.

Concerning this clonotype itself: This may come from a read error, since a much larger clone is one base off. The gene calls are TRBV28 and TRBJ2-3; 7 bases line up with TRBD1. CDR1 is MDHEN and CDR2 is SYDVKM in the germline V gene. With V trimmed by 5 bases and J by 2 bases, 7 bases remained unmatched. This CDR3 comprises 15 residues. CDR3 protein: CASSPGTDYTDTQYF. The CDR3 coding sequence is TGTGCCAGCAGTCCCGGGACAGACTACACAGATACGCAGTATTTT.

The rearrangement joins TRBV7-2 to TRBJ2-3; D might be TRBD2 (6 bases). Germline V gene data show CDR1 as SGHTA and CDR2 as FQGNSA. Trimming took 1 base from V and 10 from J, leaving 18 bases between them. The CDR3 has 15 amino acids. This CDR3 reads CASSLDRPGVHAQYF. The CDR3 DNA reads as TGTGCCAGCAGCTTAGACCGACCGGGGGTACATGCGCAGTATTTT.

The V call is TRBV20-1, the J call TRBJ1-2; D ambiguous. CDR1 is DFQATT, CDR2 SNEGSKA, per germline (reference sequence). With 0 bases removed from V and 6 bases from J, the gap between germline ends came to 11 bases. The CDR3 has 13 amino acids. The CDR3 sequence: CSAREIDVNGYTF. The DNA of the CDR3 is TGCAGTGCTAGAGAGATTGATGTTAATGGCTACACCTTC.

The chain has TRBV5-1 and TRBJ1-2; the D is unclear. CDR1 and CDR2 (germline): SGHRS, YFSETQ. The CDR3 has 14 amino acids. The V and J ends lost 10 bases and 2 bases respectively, with 18 bases between them. CDR3 residues: CACKSHQANYGYTF. Here the CDR3 DNA reads TGCGCCTGCAAATCACATCAGGCAAACTATGGCTACACCTTC.

The genes are TRBV20-1 and TRBJ1-5, with D uncertain. This CDR3 is 14 amino acids long. The germline V and J ends were trimmed by 6 bases and 4 bases, with 16 bases remaining between them. The germline V gene has CDR1 DFQATT and CDR2 SNEGSKA (reference sequence). CDR3 DNA sequence: TGCAGTGCAAATGACGGGGTGGGAAATCAGCCCCAGCATTTT. Translating gives CSANDGVGNQPQHF.

The genes are TRBV10-3 and TRBJ2-5, with D unclear. V lost 2 bases and J 2 bases, leaving 6 bases between the germline ends. This CDR3 has 13 amino acids. Per the germline V gene, CDR1 is ENHRY and CDR2 is SYGVKD. CDR3 nucleotide sequence: TGTGCCATCAGTGAGAACAGACAAGAGACCCAGTACTTC. Protein product: CAISENRQETQYF.

With respect to this clonotype: A junction boundary mismatches the germline segment, possibly from a read error. The chain couples TRBV29-1 to TRBJ1-2, with D unclear. Germline assignment: CDR1 SQVTM and CDR2 ANQGSEA. There are 12 residues in the CDR3. The chain's CDR3 is CSVEPANYDYTF. As DNA, the CDR3 is TGCAGCGTTGAACCAGCTAACTATGACTACACCTTC.

The chain is built from TRBV6-6 and TRBJ2-7; D could derive from TRBD1 or TRBD2 (5 bases each). The CDR3 runs 14 residues. The ends were cut back, 7 bases at V and 3 bases at J, with 16 bases in the middle. Germline V CDR1 and CDR2: MNHNY, SVGAGI (reference sequence). The chain's CDR3 is CASTRAGSVYEQYF. The CDR3 nucleotides are TGTGCCAGCACTAGGGCAGGGAGTGTCTACGAGCAGTACTTC.

The chain joins TRBV27 to TRBJ2-7, with D possibly matching TRBD1 (5 bases). The V and J ends lost 0 bases and 1 base respectively, with 13 bases between them. In germline, CDR1 is MNHEY, CDR2 SMNVEV (reference sequence). The CDR3 spans 16 residues. CDR3 nucleotides: TGTGCCAGCAGTTTATCGGTGGACACAGCGTCCTACGAGCAGTACTTC. Translating gives CASSLSVDTASYEQYF.

The chain uses TRBV6-6 and TRBJ2-2; D unclear. Trimming removed 8 bases from V and 7 bases from J, with 14 bases in between. The germline V gene encodes CDR1 MNHNY and CDR2 SVGAGI (reference sequence). The CDR3 has 13 amino acids. The CDR3 loop reads CASRTGGLGELFF. CDR3 nucleotide sequence: TGTGCCAGCCGCACCGGTGGGCTCGGGGAGCTGTTTTTT.

This clonotype was seen a few times. The chain links TRBV6-6 to TRBJ1-5; perhaps TRBD1 as D (6 bases). The V end was cut by 0 bases, the J end by 0 bases, with 12 bases between. Per germline, CDR1 MNHNY and CDR2 SVGAGI (reference sequence). The CDR3 extends over 17 amino acids. The CDR3 nucleotides are TGTGCCAGCAGTTACTCGGGGGCAGGATATAGCAATCAGCCCCAGCATTTT. This gives the protein CASSYSGAGYSNQPQHF.

The CDR3 region is CASSLGPGETDTQYF. In DNA, the CDR3 is TGTGCCAGCAGCTTAGGGCCAGGGGAAACAGATACGCAGTATTTT. The chain couples TRBV7-2 to TRBJ2-3; D is possibly TRBD1 (6 bases). The CDR3 totals 15 residues. The V and J ends lost 1 base and 3 bases respectively, with 11 bases between them. Germline CDR1 reads SGHTA; CDR2 reads FQGNSA.

This clonotype occurred a few times. The genes are TRBV4-1 and TRBJ2-7; 13 bases are shared with TRBD2. Trimming at V came to 3 bases and at J to 5 bases, leaving 7 bases not matched to a gene. Germline CDR1 and CDR2: MGHRA and YSYEKL. The CDR3 consists of 16 residues. The CDR3 region is CASSHAPGLAGNEQYF. CDR3 DNA: TGCGCCAGCAGCCATGCTCCGGGACTAGCGGGAAACGAGCAGTACTTC.

This clonotype has only a few counts. The CDR3 sequence: CSATSGTGYYEQYF. The CDR3 DNA follows: TGCAGCGCCACGAGCGGGACAGGTTACTACGAGCAGTACTTC. The chain carries TRBV29-1 and TRBJ2-7; maybe TRBD1 (8 bases). The CDR3 extends over 14 amino acids. Trimming removed 7 bases at V and 3 bases at J, with 19 bases between. Germline values: CDR1 SQVTM, CDR2 ANQGSEA.

The genes are TRBV7-9 and TRBJ1-5, with 11 bases that match TRBD1. The germline V gene encodes CDR1 SEHNR and CDR2 FQNEAQ (reference sequence). J gave up 1 base and V 5 bases, and 4 bases lay outside the gene matches. The CDR3 is 16 amino acids. The DNA for the CDR3 is TGTGCCAGCAGCGGAGGGACAGGGGGGAGCAATCAGCCCCAGCATTTT. Translating it yields CASSGGTGGSNQPQHF. The variable domain in full, completed from reference TRBV7-9 and TRBJ1-5, reads DTGVSQNPRHKITKRGQNVTFRCDPISEHNRLYWYRQTLGQGPEFLTYFQNEAQLEKSRLLSDRFSAERPKGSFSTLEIQRTEQGDSAMYLCASSGGTGGSNQPQHFGDGTRLSIL.

The chain carries TRBV7-2 and TRBJ2-4; 13 nucleotides line up with TRBD2. With 10 bases clipped from V and 0 bases from J, the junction kept 12 bases outside the gene matches. Per germline, CDR1 SGHTA and CDR2 FQGNSA. CDR3 size: 18 residues. The CDR3 region is CATTSGGTNPLAKNIQYF. For the CDR3, the DNA is TGTGCCACGACTAGCGGGGGGACCAACCCTTTAGCCAAAAACATTCAGTACTTC.

The chain employs TRBV29-1 and TRBJ2-5; D unclear. Trimming took 4 bases from V and 2 from J, leaving 11 bases between them. CDR1 is SQVTM and CDR2 is ANQGSEA in the germline V gene. The length of the CDR3 is 13 residues. CDR3 sequence reads: CSVGFSPQETQYF. For the CDR3, the DNA is TGCAGCGTTGGATTTTCCCCGCAAGAGACCCAGTACTTC.

A few counts support this clonotype. The chain recombines TRBV6-2 or TRBV6-3 with TRBJ1-5; the D is unclear. Germline V gene data show CDR1 as MNHEY and CDR2 as SVGEGT. The CDR3 sequence is 13 residues long. Trimming stripped 0 bases from V and 6 bases from J, with 6 bases between. CDR3 protein: CASSYSRFQPQHF. The CDR3 region has the DNA TGTGCCAGCAGTTACTCGCGTTTTCAGCCCCAGCATTTT.